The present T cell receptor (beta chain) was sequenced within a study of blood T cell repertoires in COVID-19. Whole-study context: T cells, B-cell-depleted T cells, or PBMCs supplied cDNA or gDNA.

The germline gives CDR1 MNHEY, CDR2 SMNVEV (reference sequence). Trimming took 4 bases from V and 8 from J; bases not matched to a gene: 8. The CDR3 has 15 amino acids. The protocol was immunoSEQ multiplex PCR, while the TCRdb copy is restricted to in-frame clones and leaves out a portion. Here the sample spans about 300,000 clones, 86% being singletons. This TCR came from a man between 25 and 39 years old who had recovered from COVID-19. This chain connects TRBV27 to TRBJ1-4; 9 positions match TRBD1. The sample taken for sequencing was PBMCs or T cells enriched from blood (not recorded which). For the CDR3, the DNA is TGTGCCAGCAGTTCAGCCGGGACAGGGAACGAAAAACTGTTTTTT. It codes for CASSSAGTGNEKLFF.